What follows are 19 T cell receptor beta chains derived from one specimen sequenced in a study of post-analysis software for immune sequencing data. Study outcomes and limitations: In patients, a few TRBV segments were more frequent than in controls, with TRBV5-6, TRBV5-1 and TRBV20-1 among them.

The antigens for these receptors are not known. Unique molecular identifiers tagged the TCR beta cDNA libraries. In TCRdb, the PCR reads were re-called with MiXCR into one record per CDR3 protein. Of hundreds of thousands of distinct CDR3 sequences listed, 30% were seen once; the top ten hold under 0.7%. Sequencing was carried out using blood. The receptors originated from a girl aged 10-17 years with multiple sclerosis.

In its sample, this clonotype was seen once. The rearrangement joins TRBV10-3 to TRBJ2-7; possible D gene TRBD1, 5 bases. This CDR3 is 14 amino acids long. Germline V gene lookup returns CDR1 ENHRY and CDR2 SYGVKD. Trimming took 3 bases from V and 6 from J, leaving 15 bases between them. The CDR3 coding sequence is TGTGCCATCAGTGAAGGGGTCGAAGTTCCCGAGCAGTACTTC. This gives the protein CAISEGVEVPEQYF.

This rearrangement joins TRBV20-1 to TRBJ2-1, with 11 positions matching TRBD2. The CDR3 is made up of 15 amino acids. The germline CDR1 and CDR2 sequences are DFQATT and SNEGSKA (reference sequence). V trimming: 6 bases; J trimming: 6 bases; junction bases outside the gene matches: 10. This CDR3 reads CSATRPLAGGNEQFF. CDR3 nucleotide sequence: TGCAGTGCGACCCGTCCCCTAGCGGGAGGCAATGAGCAGTTCTTC.

On this clonotype: An end of the junction does not agree with germline; a read error may underlie this. The V gene is TRBV12-5, the J gene TRBJ1-5; 8 positions agree with TRBD1. Germline V gives CDR1 LGHNT, CDR2 FRNRAP. This CDR3 has 15 residues. In DNA, the CDR3 is TGTGCTAGGGGGCCGCAGGGGGCTTGCAATCAGCCCCGGCATTTT. It yields the protein CARGPQGACNQPRHF.

The genes are TRBV12-3 or TRBV12-4 and TRBJ2-5, with 9 bases lining up with TRBD1. Gene TRBJ2-7 matches the end of the DNA better, so the J call may be wrong. CDR3 length: 18 residues. Here the CDR3 DNA reads TGTGCCAGCAGGTCCACCGGACAGGGGTTATCCTACCCTCCCGAGCAGTACTTC. Translating it yields CASRSTGQGLSYPPEQYF.

The table lists this clonotype with many counts. J is TRBJ2-5 and V is TRBV28; 10 nucleotides match TRBD1. The CDR3 length is 13 residues. Trimming took 6 bases from V and 4 from J; bases not matched to a gene: 2. Germline V CDR1 and CDR2: MDHEN, SYDVKM. The CDR3 reads CASRRQGAETQYF. In nucleotides, the CDR3 is TGTGCCAGCAGGCGACAGGGGGCAGAGACCCAGTACTTC.

The rearrangement links TRBV5-8 to TRBJ2-7; D not certain. The J call is doubtful: the DNA matches TRBJ2-5 better. This CDR3 region has 16 residues. Looked up from germline, CDR1 is SGHTS and CDR2 is YDEGEE. CDR3 coding DNA: TGTGCCAGCAGCGCCCTGGTCCGGCTAGAAAAACAGACCCAGTACTTC. Residues: CASSALVRLEKQTQYF.

This clonotype was counted only a few times. A much larger clone differs from this one at a single base, so this may be a read error. The chain employs TRBV6-5 and TRBJ1-1; D possibly corresponds to TRBD1 (6 bases). The CDR3 sequence is 15 residues long. Germline V lookup: CDR1 MNHEY, CDR2 SVGAGI. V shed 6 bases and J shed 0 bases, with 14 bases lying between them. The CDR3 nucleotides read TGTGCCAGCAGCCTAACCACAGGGATGAACACTGAAGCTTTCTTT. Amino acids: CASSLTTGMNTEAFF.

The rearrangement joins TRBV4-3 to TRBJ2-1; D is undetermined. This CDR3 contains 13 residues. The germline gives CDR1 LGHNA, CDR2 YSLEER. The ends were cut back, 0 bases at V and 12 bases at J, with 12 bases in the middle. The CDR3 DNA sequence: TGCGCCAGCAGCCAAGATCCCCTCTATGGGCAGTTCTTC. It translates to CASSQDPLYGQFF.

This clonotype was observed a handful of times. This chain uses TRBV7-8 with TRBJ1-5; D is undetermined. Germline lookup yields CDR1 SGHVS and CDR2 FQNEAQ. V was trimmed by 5 bases and J by 7 bases, leaving 15 bases between them. The CDR3 length is 14 residues. CDR3 sequence reads: CASSMAESVQPQHF. The CDR3 coding sequence is TGTGCCAGCAGCATGGCCGAGTCGGTACAGCCCCAGCATTTT.

This clonotype occurred a few times. The CDR3, as DNA: TGTGCCAGTAGTATAGTAGGGGGGACTAGCGGCTACAATGAGCAGTACTTC. As protein: CASSIVGGTSGYNEQYF. The J gene is TRBJ2-7, the V gene TRBV19; 11 bases are shared with TRBD2. The CDR3 loop spans 17 amino acids. Germline CDR1 is LNHDA and CDR2 is SQIVND (reference sequence). V lost 1 base to trimming and J lost 7 bases; unmatched junction nucleotides: 12.

CDR3 region: CASGPGQGGWGYTF. The CDR3 coding sequence is TGTGCCAGTGGTCCCGGGCAGGGAGGTTGGGGCTACACCTTC. This chain links TRBV12-3 or TRBV12-4 with TRBJ1-2, with D perhaps TRBD1 (5 bases). Trimming pared 9 bases from V and 8 bases from J, leaving 22 bases between. There are 14 residues in the CDR3.

V gene TRBV12-3 or TRBV12-4 combines with J gene TRBJ2-1; D remains unclear. V dropped 6 bases and J dropped 1 base, with 10 bases sitting between them. The CDR3 covers 14 residues. CDR3 sequence: CASRPPGSYNEQFF. As DNA, the CDR3 is TGTGCCAGCAGACCCCCAGGATCCTACAATGAGCAGTTCTTC.

This clonotype came up many times. This sequence joins TRBV20-1 and TRBJ2-7, with a weak D call TRBD1 (6 bases). The CDR3 has 12 residues. Trimming shortened V by 6 bases and J by 3 bases, and 12 bases separated the two germline ends. The germline V gene encodes CDR1 DFQATT and CDR2 SNEGSKA (reference sequence). The CDR3 DNA reads as TGCAGTGCCCCGGGACAAATCTACGAGCAGTACTTC. Its protein is CSAPGQIYEQYF.

Concerning this clonotype itself: Sequence at one end of the junction differs from germline and may be a read error. This chain joins TRBV5-6 and TRBJ2-5, with D tentatively TRBD2 (6 bases). The CDR3 is 13 residues long. The germline CDR1 and CDR2 sequences are SGHDT and YYEEEE. CDR3 loop: CASSSGLKEAQYF. CDR3 nucleotide sequence: TGTGCCAGCAGCTCGGGACTTAAAGAGGCCCAGTACTTC.

The sample holds a few counts of this clonotype. The gene calls are TRBV7-2 and TRBJ2-3; weak D call: TRBD1 (5 bases). Between the trimmed V and J ends, which lost 1 base and 6 bases, there was a span of 14 bases. CDR3 size: 15 residues. The germline gives CDR1 SGHTA, CDR2 FQGNSA. The CDR3 loop reads CASSLEARVSDTQYF. In DNA, the CDR3 is TGTGCCAGCAGCTTAGAGGCCAGGGTTAGCGATACGCAGTATTTT.

With regard to this clonotype: One end of the junction fails to match germline, which may point to a read error. J is TRBJ2-1 and V is TRBV20-1, with 7 bases lining up with TRBD1. The CDR3 has 14 amino acids. Per the germline V gene, CDR1 is DFQATT and CDR2 is SNEGSKA (reference sequence). This chain's CDR3 is CSAGGQDSYNGQFF. In DNA, the CDR3 is TGCAGTGCTGGAGGACAGGACTCCTACAATGGGCAGTTCTTC.

This clonotype was counted many times. The chain links TRBV12-3 or TRBV12-4 to TRBJ2-5; 8 bases are shared with TRBD1. Trimming cost V 6 bases and J 2 bases; bases outside gene matches: 5. The CDR3 contains 14 residues. The CDR3 loop reads CASSLGTGQETQYF. The CDR3 coding sequence is TGTGCCAGCAGCCTGGGGACAGGTCAAGAGACCCAGTACTTC.

This clonotype was observed a handful of times. J is TRBJ1-1 and V is TRBV7-9; possible D gene TRBD1, 5 bases. CDR3 length equals 17 residues. V was trimmed by 4 bases and J by 6 bases, leaving 24 bases between them. The germline V gene has CDR1 SEHNR and CDR2 FQNEAQ (reference sequence). CDR3 coding DNA: TGTGCCAGCAGCTCCTCCCGGGACCCGAGTTTAGGAGCTGAAGCTTTCTTT. Translated: CASSSSRDPSLGAEAFF.

Of note for this clonotype: Mismatch with germline at one junction end may stem from a read error. The rearrangement links TRBV12-3 or TRBV12-4 to TRBJ2-1; 8 bases are a match to TRBD1. CDR3 length equals 16 residues. CDR3 DNA sequence: TGTGCCGGCAGTTTGCGCGCAGGGGGCTTCGTGGAGACCCAGTTCTTC. It encodes CAGSLRAGGFVETQFF.